The 20 T cell receptor beta chains in this list originate from one sample, sequenced in a study of cytomegalovirus exposure and HLA in healthy donors (dated 2017 in TCRdb). Preparation of the library involved the immunoSEQ multiplex PCR assay. The multiplex PCR relied on a mix of 60 forward primers for TCR Vbeta segments and 13 reverse primers for TCR Jbeta segments. This is the immuneACCESS table as TCRdb keeps it, with only in-frame sequences that have V and J called. A part of the clones is gone; compared with another copy, unresolved V genes explain less than half, and the rest is unexplained. In all, the sample holds a few hundred thousand clones, and under 90% of those were seen once. The ten largest clones represent roughly 0.31% of the sample. Sequencing was carried out using PBMCs. The receptor set was obtained from a girl aged 2-10 years in good health and CMV-seronegative.

This chain links TRBV6-5 with TRBJ2-5, with TRBD2 matching over 13 bases. The germline gives CDR1 MNHEY, CDR2 SVGAGI. The trim removed 6 bases at V and 6 bases at J, leaving 7 bases unmatched. This CDR3 has 15 amino acids. CDR3 loop: CASRVTSGRAQTQYF. CDR3 sequence (DNA): TGTGCCAGCAGGGTAACTAGCGGGAGGGCGCAGACCCAGTACTTC.

The rearrangement joins TRBV7-9 to TRBJ2-1, with TRBD2 as a possible D gene (5 bases). V was clipped by 3 bases and J by 12 bases, with 9 bases between them. The germline CDR1 and CDR2 sequences are SEHNR and FQNEAQ (reference sequence). The CDR3 is 11 amino acids. In DNA form, the CDR3 reads TGTGCCAGCAGCTTCTTGGCGGGGCAGTTCTTC. Its protein product is CASSFLAGQFF.

The chain recombines TRBV2 with TRBJ1-5; tentatively, D is TRBD1 (6 bases). CDR1 and CDR2 (germline): SNHLY, FYNNEI. The V gene lost 6 bases and the J gene lost 3 bases, with 15 bases spanning the gap. There are 15 residues in the CDR3. The CDR3 nucleotides read TGTGCCAGCAGGGCTGGACAGACCACCAATCAGCCCCAGCATTTT. Its protein product is CASRAGQTTNQPQHF.

This chain connects TRBV28 to TRBJ1-6; 7 bases agree with TRBD1. The CDR3 is made up of 12 amino acids. The germline CDR1 and CDR2 sequences are MDHEN and SYDVKM. J gave up 5 bases and V 11 bases, and 3 bases lay outside the gene matches. CDR3 DNA sequence: TGTGCCGCCGGGACAGATAATTCACCCCTCCACTTT. Protein product: CAAGTDNSPLHF.

J is TRBJ2-7 and V is TRBV7-9; 7 bases are a match to TRBD1. The ends lost 5 bases at V and 1 base at J; junction bases unmatched: 14. This CDR3 contains 17 residues. The germline V gene has CDR1 SEHNR and CDR2 FQNEAQ (reference sequence). The CDR3 DNA is TGTGCCAGCAGCCCGGGCCGAGACAGGGCAGATTCCTACGAGCAGTACTTC. This gives the protein CASSPGRDRADSYEQYF. The full variable domain, with the rest looked up from reference TRBV7-9 and TRBJ2-7, is DTGVSQNPRHKITKRGQNVTFRCDPISEHNRLYWYRQTLGQGPEFLTYFQNEAQLEKSRLLSDRFSAERPKGSFSTLEIQRTEQGDSAMYLCASSPGRDRADSYEQYFGPGTRLTVT.

This sequence joins TRBV6-1 and TRBJ2-5; TRBD1 agrees at 9 bases. The J call is doubtful: the DNA matches TRBJ2-7 better. The CDR3 is made up of 15 amino acids. CDR1 and CDR2 from the germline V gene are MNHNS and SASEGT. The chain's CDR3 is CASSTGTGNFYEQYF. CDR3 in DNA: TGTGCCAGCAGTACCGGGACAGGGAATTTTTACGAGCAGTACTTC.

The rearrangement links TRBV7-3 to TRBJ2-7; D is perhaps TRBD2 (5 bases). This CDR3 is 16 amino acids long. The germline CDR1 and CDR2 sequences are SGHTA and FQGTGA. Trimming took 4 bases from V and 0 from J, leaving 16 bases between them. The CDR3 DNA is TGTGCCAGCAGCTCGGGATCTCCTAGGGCCTCCTACGAGCAGTACTTC. Protein: CASSSGSPRASYEQYF.

J is TRBJ2-1 and V is TRBV30; TRBD2 aligns across 11 bases. This CDR3 spans 13 amino acids. Trimming cost V 7 bases and J 6 bases; bases outside gene matches: 5. In germline, CDR1 is GTSNPN, CDR2 SVGIG (reference sequence). Written as DNA, the CDR3 is TGTGCCTTTCTAGCGGGAGGCTTCAATGAGCAGTTCTTC. This gives the protein CAFLAGGFNEQFF.

This chain uses TRBV5-1 with TRBJ1-2; possible D gene TRBD1, 5 bases. V was pared by 2 bases and J by 6 bases, with 17 bases between. Germline V CDR1 and CDR2: SGHRS, YFSETQ. CDR3 length: 15 amino acids. DNA for the CDR3: TGCGCCAGCAGCTTACAGGCCCTAGTTCCGGATGGCTACACCTTC. Residues: CASSLQALVPDGYTF.

The rearrangement links TRBV2 to TRBJ2-7, with D possibly being TRBD1 (6 bases). In germline, CDR1 is SNHLY, CDR2 FYNNEI. Trimming pared 6 bases from V and 0 bases from J, leaving 12 bases between. This CDR3 spans 14 amino acids. The DNA for the CDR3 is TGTGCCAGCAGGGGAGACAGGAGCTCCTACGAGCAGTACTTC. It yields the protein CASRGDRSSYEQYF.

This chain joins TRBV28 and TRBJ2-5, with TRBD1 as a possible D gene (5 bases). Germline assignment: CDR1 MDHEN and CDR2 SYDVKM. Between the trimmed V and J ends, which lost 8 bases and 5 bases, there was a span of 24 bases. The CDR3 length is 16 residues. The CDR3: CASHKLGRQWSETQYF. The CDR3 DNA is TGTGCCAGCCATAAATTGGGGCGACAGTGGTCGGAGACCCAGTACTTC.

CDR3 nucleotide sequence: TGTGCCAGCAGGGGTGGACAGGGCGTGAGTGGCTACACCTTC. Amino acid sequence: CASRGGQGVSGYTF. This chain connects TRBV28 to TRBJ1-2, with 8 bases aligning to TRBD1. CDR1 and CDR2 from the germline V gene are MDHEN and SYDVKM. Trimming removed 6 bases from V and 7 bases from J; junction bases left unmatched: 10. The CDR3 sequence is 14 residues long.

The rearrangement uses TRBV4-1 and TRBJ1-5; D is unclear. The germline V gene encodes CDR1 MGHRA and CDR2 YSYEKL. The CDR3 covers 13 residues. Trimming removed 4 bases at V and 6 bases at J, with 10 bases between. CDR3 residues: CASSPGYSQPQHF. CDR3 sequence (DNA): TGCGCCAGCAGCCCAGGTTATAGTCAGCCCCAGCATTTT.

Only a few counts were recorded for this clone. V usage is TRBV30 and J usage is TRBJ2-5; D not certain. V was pared by 0 bases and J by 5 bases, with 4 bases between. This CDR3 comprises 11 residues. Per the germline V gene, CDR1 is GTSNPN and CDR2 is SVGIG (reference sequence). CDR3: CAWSVEETQYF. The CDR3 nucleotides read TGTGCCTGGAGTGTTGAGGAGACCCAGTACTTC.

This clone appeared a few times. V and J are TRBV28 and TRBJ1-5; 7 bases agree with TRBD1. This CDR3 region has 14 residues. Germline V gene data show CDR1 as MDHEN and CDR2 as SYDVKM. The ends lost 3 bases at V and 5 bases at J; junction bases unmatched: 4. In DNA form, the CDR3 reads TGTGCCAGCAGTTTTTGGGGACAGCATCAGCCCCAGCATTTT. Its protein product is CASSFWGQHQPQHF.

The sample holds one count of this clone. The chain employs TRBV7-9 and TRBJ2-7, with D unclear. V was cut by 3 bases and J by 0 bases, with 6 bases left in between. Germline V CDR1 and CDR2: SEHNR, FQNEAQ (reference sequence). The CDR3 sequence is 13 residues long. The CDR3 region has the DNA TGTGCCAGCAGCTTCAAGAGCTCCTACGAGCAGTACTTC. This sequence encodes CASSFKSSYEQYF. Based on the CDR3 plus reference TRBV7-9 and TRBJ2-7, the full variable domain is DTGVSQNPRHKITKRGQNVTFRCDPISEHNRLYWYRQTLGQGPEFLTYFQNEAQLEKSRLLSDRFSAERPKGSFSTLEIQRTEQGDSAMYLCASSFKSSYEQYFGPGTRLTVT.

The chain links TRBV7-9 to TRBJ1-5; D not resolved. Germline V CDR1 and CDR2: SEHNR, FQNEAQ (reference sequence). The CDR3 extends over 15 amino acids. Trimming stripped 4 bases from V and 8 bases from J, with 18 bases between. The CDR3 here is CASSSTRSPREPQHF. DNA of the CDR3: TGTGCCAGCAGCTCAACAAGGTCCCCTCGGGAGCCCCAGCATTTT.

The chain employs TRBV29-1 and TRBJ2-5, with D perhaps matching TRBD2 (6 bases). Per the germline V gene, CDR1 is SQVTM and CDR2 is ANQGSEA. Deletions cut 4 bases from V and 2 bases from J, with 11 bases between. This CDR3 is 13 amino acids long. The CDR3 is CSVVAAGQETQYF. The CDR3 DNA is TGCAGCGTTGTTGCGGCGGGACAAGAGACCCAGTACTTC.

The V call is TRBV5-6, the J call TRBJ1-1; D ambiguous. With 4 bases removed from V and 1 base from J, the gap between germline ends came to 17 bases. The CDR3 is 16 residues long. Germline V gene sequence: CDR1 SGHDT, CDR2 YYEEEE. Written as DNA, the CDR3 is TGTGCCAGCAGCGCAATACCTCCGGGTCGGAACACTGAAGCTTTCTTT. It translates to CASSAIPPGRNTEAFF.

The chain is built from TRBV27 and TRBJ1-5, with TRBD1 matching over 7 bases. Germline values: CDR1 MNHEY, CDR2 SMNVEV (reference sequence). The length of the CDR3 is 12 residues. The junction had 3 bases not matched to a gene; V was cut back by 7 bases and J by 6 bases. CDR3 in DNA: TGTGCCAGCAAGCAGGGGGGTCAGCCCCAGCATTTT. This translates into CASKQGGQPQHF.